The 8 T cell receptor beta chains below were found in one sample sequenced in a study of blood T cell repertoires in COVID-19. Produced via immunoSEQ multiplex PCR; TCRdb's table is partial and in-frame only. In the table there are under 200,000 clones, around 83% of which are singletons. The sequenced material came from peripheral blood. These TCRs come from a woman aged 45-59 years with COVID-19, enrolled during active disease.

This chain uses TRBV2 with TRBJ2-1; D might be TRBD2 (5 bases). Germline values: CDR1 SNHLY, CDR2 FYNNEI. This CDR3 is built from 12 residues. V dropped 6 bases and J dropped 6 bases, with 9 bases sitting between them. The CDR3 region has the DNA TGTGCCAGCAGCCTAACTAGCAATGAGCAGTTCTTC. Amino acid sequence: CASSLTSNEQFF.

V usage is TRBV7-9 and J usage is TRBJ2-5; D gene uncertain. V was pared by 4 bases and J by 5 bases, with 8 bases between. This CDR3 spans 12 amino acids. Germline V gives CDR1 SEHNR, CDR2 FQNEAQ (reference sequence). CDR3 sequence (DNA): TGTGCCAGCAGCTATGGCATTGAGACCCAGTACTTC. Amino acids: CASSYGIETQYF.

This clone was observed once. The chain joins TRBV18 to TRBJ2-7, with 7 bases lining up with TRBD2. V trimming: 6 bases; J trimming: 5 bases; junction bases outside the gene matches: 13. Germline values: CDR1 KGHSH, CDR2 LQKENI. The CDR3 loop spans 15 amino acids. The CDR3 spells CASSETSAGGDEQYF. For the CDR3, the DNA is TGTGCCAGCTCCGAAACTAGCGCGGGCGGGGACGAGCAGTACTTC.

The chain employs TRBV19 and TRBJ1-6; 9 nucleotides match TRBD1. Germline CDR1 is LNHDA and CDR2 is SQIVND (reference sequence). The CDR3 consists of 17 residues. J lost 7 bases, V lost 5 bases, and 12 bases had no gene match. The CDR3: CASSPTGGSGRNSPLHF. The CDR3 DNA follows: TGTGCCAGTAGTCCTACAGGGGGCTCGGGAAGAAATTCACCCCTCCACTTT.

This chain uses TRBV28 with TRBJ1-5; 7 bases agree with TRBD1. CDR1 and CDR2 from the germline V gene are MDHEN and SYDVKM. The CDR3 is made up of 13 amino acids. Trimming cost V 10 bases and J 6 bases; bases outside gene matches: 9. Written as DNA, the CDR3 is TGTGCCACCCCAGGGGGATTCGGTCAGCCCCAGCATTTT. This sequence encodes CATPGGFGQPQHF. The full variable domain, with the rest looked up from reference TRBV28 and TRBJ1-5, is DVKVTQSSRYLVKRTGEKVFLECVQDMDHENMFWYRQDPGLGLRLIYFSYDVKMKEKGDIPEGYSVSREKKERFSLILESASTNQTSMYLCATPGGFGQPQHFGDGTRLSIL.

The gene calls are TRBV7-3 and TRBJ2-5; 13 bases line up with TRBD2. The junction had 7 bases not matched to a gene; V was cut back by 5 bases and J by 4 bases. Per the germline V gene, CDR1 is SGHTA and CDR2 is FQGTGA. The length of the CDR3 is 16 residues. The CDR3 reads CASSQLAGGPVETQYF. The DNA of the CDR3 is TGTGCCAGCAGCCAACTAGCGGGGGGGCCAGTAGAGACCCAGTACTTC.

The chain couples TRBV6-5 to TRBJ1-2; maybe TRBD1 (6 bases). The ends were cut back, 7 bases at V and 3 bases at J, with 15 bases in the middle. CDR3 size: 14 residues. CDR1 and CDR2 from the germline V gene are MNHEY and SVGAGI. The CDR3 here is CASIWGGGDYGYTF. The CDR3 bases are TGTGCCAGCATTTGGGGCGGGGGCGACTATGGCTACACCTTC.

The chain employs TRBV7-2 and TRBJ2-1; 10 bases fit TRBD2. CDR1 is SGHTA and CDR2 is FQGNSA in the germline V gene. Trimming at V came to 0 bases and at J to 14 bases, leaving 10 bases not matched to a gene. This CDR3 region has 15 residues. The CDR3 region has the DNA TGTGCCAGCAGCTTAGCGGCCAGCGGGGGGGCGACGGAGTTCTTC. Protein sequence: CASSLAASGGATEFF.